This TCR beta chain was sequenced for a study of glioma-infiltrating T cells. The study, taken as a whole, reports: CDR3 overlap between tissue and blood was very small. Tissue-blood divergence was below expectation in non-neoplastic patients, above in gliomas.

This clonotype was recorded many times. Its antigen is as yet unknown. This CDR3 region has 13 residues. Germline V gives CDR1 MNHNY, CDR2 SVGAGI (reference sequence). V was clipped by 2 bases and J by 4 bases, with 6 bases between them. Amplification of TCR alpha and beta CDR3 regions from RNA used iRepertoire nested multiplex PCR. For one-step reverse transcription and amplification, roughly 85-450 ng of tissue mRNA or PBMC total RNA was used. MiXCR, run by TCRdb on the multiplex PCR reads, gives a single entry per CDR3 protein. Altogether under 150,000 distinct CDR3 sequences are present, roughly a quarter being singletons, with the ten largest covering 27%.

This chain connects TRBV6-6 to TRBJ2-1; D is unclear. The sequencing input was glioma tissue, nonneoplastic brain tissue, or PBMCs (not recorded which). This clonotype was sampled from a human donor with low-grade glioma or glioblastoma, undergoing nonglioma brain surgery, or in good health (not recorded which). This chain's CDR3 is CASSYDNYNEQFF. The DNA of the CDR3 is TGTGCCAGCAGTTACGACAATTACAATGAGCAGTTCTTC.